The T cell receptor beta chain described here comes from a study of a mutant IDH1 vaccine in newly diagnosed glioma. Study information: Radiotherapy alone preceded vaccination by 4-6 weeks; alternatively, vaccination started with temozolomide cycles. Treated patients had a mean age of around 40 years and a 62.5% male, 37.5% female split. Prior therapy was radiotherapy, temozolomide, or both; most received both. Findings of the study overall: Seemingly, pseudoprogression had no relation to changes in the top peripheral T cell clonotypes.

The time point is: week 5, during vaccination. Doses consisted of 300 ug of mutant IDH1 20-mer peptide each, paired with topical imiquimod. V shed 4 bases, J shed 5 bases, and the junction held 7 bases outside the gene matches. In germline, CDR1 is SGHRS, CDR2 YFSETQ. CDR3 size: 15 residues. Clones were read by immunoSEQ multiplex PCR, and TCRdb kept only the in-frame ones, dropping some. The table lists about 25,000 clones, roughly 77% of them singletons. Turning to this clone: Its antigen is currently unknown.

The TCR was taken from a man aged 35-49 years with glioma. The specimen comprised PBMCs, sampled from a glioma patient whose treatment included an IDH1 peptide vaccine. The V call is TRBV5-1, the J call TRBJ2-1, with 9 bases aligning to TRBD2. The CDR3 spells CASSLTRGGNNEQFF. CDR3 DNA sequence: TGCGCCAGCAGCCTAACGCGGGGGGGAAACAATGAGCAGTTCTTC.